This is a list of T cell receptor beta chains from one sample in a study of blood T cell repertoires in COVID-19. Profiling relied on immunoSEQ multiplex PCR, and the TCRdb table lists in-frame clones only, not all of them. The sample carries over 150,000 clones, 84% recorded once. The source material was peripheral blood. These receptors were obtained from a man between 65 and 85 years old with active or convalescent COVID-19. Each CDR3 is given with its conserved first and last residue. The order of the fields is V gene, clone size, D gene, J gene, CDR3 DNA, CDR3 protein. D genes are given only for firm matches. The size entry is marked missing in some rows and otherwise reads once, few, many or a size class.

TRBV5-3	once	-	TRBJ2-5	TGCCGCTGCCAGGGCGAGACCCAGTACTTC	CRCQGETQYF
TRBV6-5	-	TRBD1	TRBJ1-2	TGTGCCAGCAGGTACCGGGACAGGGGGCGCAACTATGGCTACACCTTC	CASRYRDRGRNYGYTF
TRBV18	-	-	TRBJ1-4	TGTGCCAGCTCACCAGCAGGGGCGAGTGAAAAACTGTTTTTT	CASSPAGASEKLFF
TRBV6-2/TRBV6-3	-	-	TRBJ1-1	TGTGCCAGCAGTTACCGTCGCACTGAAGCTTTCTTT	CASSYRRTEAFF
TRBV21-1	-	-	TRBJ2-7	TGTGCCAGCAGCAAAGCGCCTTGTTTTGTACAGGGGGGCTACGAGCAGTACTTC	CASSKAPCFVQGGYEQYF
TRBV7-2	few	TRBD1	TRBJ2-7	TGTGCCAGCAGCTTAGGGGCAGGGGGCTTCTACGAGCAGTACTTC	CASSLGAGGFYEQYF
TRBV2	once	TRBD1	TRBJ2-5	TGTGCCAGCGGGTGGGACAGGGGTGGAGAGACCCAGTACTTC	CASGWDRGGETQYF
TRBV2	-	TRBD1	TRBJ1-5	TGTGCCAGCAGGGGGACAGCTAGCAATCAGCCCCAGCATTTT	CASRGTASNQPQHF
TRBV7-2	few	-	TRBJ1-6	TGTGCCAGCAACAATGGACAGAACCATAATTCACCCCTCCACTTT	CASNNGQNHNSPLHF
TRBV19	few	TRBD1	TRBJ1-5	TGTGCCGCCGGGGACAGGGGGCTAGGTCAGCCCCAGCATTTT	CAAGDRGLGQPQHF
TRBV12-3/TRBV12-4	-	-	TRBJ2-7	TGTGCCAGCAGTTTCCGGCAGGCCTACGAGCAGTACTTC	CASSFRQAYEQYF
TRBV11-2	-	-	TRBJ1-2	TGTGCCAGCAGCCAGGACGGGGTCTATGGCTACACCTTC	CASSQDGVYGYTF
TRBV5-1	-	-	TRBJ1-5	TGCGCCAGCAGCTTGGGTGGGGCGTATAGCAATCAGCCCCAGCATTTT	CASSLGGAYSNQPQHF
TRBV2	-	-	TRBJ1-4	TGTGCCAGCAGCGATCCAGGACAGACTAATGAAAAACTGTTTTTT	CASSDPGQTNEKLFF
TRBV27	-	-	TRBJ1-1	TGTGCCAGCAGTTTATTGGGGGGAGGATTGAGGAACACTGAAGCTTTCTTT	CASSLLGGGLRNTEAFF
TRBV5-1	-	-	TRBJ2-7	TGCGCCAGCAGCTTGGTACAGGGCCGCCAGCAGTACTTC	CASSLVQGRQQYF
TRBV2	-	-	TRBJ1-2	TGTGCCAGCAGAAGGGAGGCAGGAAGGCTCTATGGCTACACCTTC	CASRREAGRLYGYTF
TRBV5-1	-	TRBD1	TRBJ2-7	TGCGCCAGCAGCTTGGGAGGGGGCAGAAACTACGAGCAGTACTTC	CASSLGGGRNYEQYF
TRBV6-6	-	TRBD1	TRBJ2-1	TGTGCCAGCAGCAGTACAGGGGGCGATGAGCAGTTCTTC	CASSSTGGDEQFF
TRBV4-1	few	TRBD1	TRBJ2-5	TGCGCCAGCAGCCGAAGAGGGGACAGTGAAGAGACCCAGTACTTC	CASSRRGDSEETQYF
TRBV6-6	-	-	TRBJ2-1	TGTGCCAGCAGTTACCAGGACAGCTCCTACAATGAGCAGTTCTTC	CASSYQDSSYNEQFF
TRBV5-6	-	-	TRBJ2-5	TGTGCCAGCAGCTTTCCGACGGGAGTCCAAGAGACCCAGTACTTC	CASSFPTGVQETQYF
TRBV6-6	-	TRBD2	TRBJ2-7	TGTGCCAGCAGCCAAGGGACTAGCGGGAGTGAATACTTC	CASSQGTSGSEYF
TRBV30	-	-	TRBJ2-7	TGTGCCTGGAATTCAGGGGAAGGCTCCTACGAGCAGTACTTC	CAWNSGEGSYEQYF
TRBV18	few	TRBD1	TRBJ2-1	TGTGCCAGCTACAACAGGGGCAAGGGTGAGCAGTTCTTC	CASYNRGKGEQFF
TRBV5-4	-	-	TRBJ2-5	TGTGCCAGCACCTTGTGGGGGGAAGAGACCCAGTACTTC	CASTLWGEETQYF
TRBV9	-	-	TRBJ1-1	TGTGCCAGCAGCGTAGGGGGCCGAGATACTGAAGCTTTCTTT	CASSVGGRDTEAFF
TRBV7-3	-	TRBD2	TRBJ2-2	TGTGCCAGCAGCTTATTCCCCACGCGGGAGGGTGCCACCGGGGAGCTGTTTTTT	CASSLFPTREGATGELFF
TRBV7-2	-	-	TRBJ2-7	TGTGCCAGCAGCACCGGGACTCGACGCTACAGGACCTACGAGCAGTACTTC	CASSTGTRRYRTYEQYF
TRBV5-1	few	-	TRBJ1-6	TGCGCCAGCAGCTTGCAAGGAAACCGGAGCTCCTATAATTCACCCCTCCACTTT	CASSLQGNRSSYNSPLHF
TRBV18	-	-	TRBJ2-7	TGTGCCAGCTCACCCTTGGGCTCCGACGAGCAGTACTTC	CASSPLGSDEQYF
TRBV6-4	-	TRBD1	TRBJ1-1	TGTGCCAGCAGAAGACAGGGGATGAACACTGAAGCTTTCTTT	CASRRQGMNTEAFF
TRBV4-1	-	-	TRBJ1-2	TGCGCCAGCAGCCAAGTGGGCGCGGAACAGGGTTATGGCTACACCTTC	CASSQVGAEQGYGYTF
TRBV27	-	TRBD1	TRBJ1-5	TGTGCCAGCCGGTCGGGGACAGGTTATCAGCCCCAGCATTTT	CASRSGTGYQPQHF
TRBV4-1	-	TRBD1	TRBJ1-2	TGCGCCAGCAGCCCCGAAAAGACCCCGGGACAGGGGAACTATGGCTACACCTTC	CASSPEKTPGQGNYGYTF
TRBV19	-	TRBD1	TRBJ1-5	TGTGCCAGTAGTATATTGAGGGGACAGGGAGTTTTTGAACAGCCCCAGCATTTT	CASSILRGQGVFEQPQHF
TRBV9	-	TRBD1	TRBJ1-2	TGTGCCAGCAGCGTAGTGGGGACAGGGTCAGGCTACACCTTC	CASSVVGTGSGYTF
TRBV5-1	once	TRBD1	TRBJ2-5	TGCGCCAGCAGCTTGGACCCGGGACAGGGGGTGAAAGAGACCCAGTACTTC	CASSLDPGQGVKETQYF
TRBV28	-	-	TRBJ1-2	TGTGCCAGCAGTTTGATAGCTAACTATGGCTACACCTTC	CASSLIANYGYTF
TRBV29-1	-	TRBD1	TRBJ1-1	TGCAGCGCTCGGGACAGGGGGTCCACTGAAGCTTTCTTT	CSARDRGSTEAFF
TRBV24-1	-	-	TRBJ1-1	TGTGCCACCAGGACCGACAAAAACACTGAAGCTTTCTTT	CATRTDKNTEAFF
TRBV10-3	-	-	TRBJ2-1	TGTGCCATCAGTGAGACACGACTAGGTTTCCAGAATGAGCAGTTCTTC	CAISETRLGFQNEQFF
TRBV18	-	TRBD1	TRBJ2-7	TGTGCCAGCTCACTTAGCCCCGGGACAGCAGAATACGAGCAGTACTTC	CASSLSPGTAEYEQYF
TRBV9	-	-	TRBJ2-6	TGTGCCAGCAGCGGGGGAGGCTCTGGGGCCAACGTCCTGACTTTC	CASSGGGSGANVLTF
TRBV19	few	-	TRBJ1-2	TGTGCCAGTAGTGCACCAGGGGAGACTAACTATGGCTACACCTTC	CASSAPGETNYGYTF
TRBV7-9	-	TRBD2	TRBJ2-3	TGTGCCAGCAGCTCTGCTCTGAGCGGGGGCACAGATACGCAGTATTTT	CASSSALSGGTDTQYF
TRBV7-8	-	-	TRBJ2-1	TGTGCCAGCAGCCCCAACTACAATGAGCAGTTCTTC	CASSPNYNEQFF
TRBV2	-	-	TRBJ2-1	TGTGCCAGCTGGGGGGACAGCTCCTACAATGAGCAGTTCTTC	CASWGDSSYNEQFF
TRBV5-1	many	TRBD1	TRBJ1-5	TGCGCCAGCAGCACCACAGGGGGAGGCAATCAGCCCCAGCATTTT	CASSTTGGGNQPQHF
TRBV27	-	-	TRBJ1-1	TGTGCCAGCAGGGGGAGGGTTTTCATGAACACTGAAGCTTTCTTT	CASRGRVFMNTEAFF
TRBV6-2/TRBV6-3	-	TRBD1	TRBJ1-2	TGTGCCAGCAGTCAATCCGGACAGGGGGGCGGCTACACCTTC	CASSQSGQGGGYTF
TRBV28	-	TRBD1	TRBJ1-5	TGTGCCAGCAGGTTCGGGACAGGGCAGCCGTTCAATCAGCCCCAGCATTTT	CASRFGTGQPFNQPQHF
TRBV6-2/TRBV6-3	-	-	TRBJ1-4	TGTGCCAGCAGTGAGAGGGCAAATAATGAAAAACTGTTTTTT	CASSERANNEKLFF
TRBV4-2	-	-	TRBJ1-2	TGTGCCAGCAGCCACCAACTCACCGGGGGACGGACTAACTATGGCTACACCTTC	CASSHQLTGGRTNYGYTF
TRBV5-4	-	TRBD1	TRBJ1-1	TGTGCCAGCAGCTTCGGGACAGGGGTAAACACTGAAGCTTTCTTT	CASSFGTGVNTEAFF
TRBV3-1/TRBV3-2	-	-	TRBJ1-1	TGTGCCAGCAGCCAGCTGACAGGAAGGACTGAAGCTTTCTTT	CASSQLTGRTEAFF
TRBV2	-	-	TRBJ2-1	TGTGCCAGCAGTGAATGGCAGGTTAATGAGCAGTTCTTC	CASSEWQVNEQFF